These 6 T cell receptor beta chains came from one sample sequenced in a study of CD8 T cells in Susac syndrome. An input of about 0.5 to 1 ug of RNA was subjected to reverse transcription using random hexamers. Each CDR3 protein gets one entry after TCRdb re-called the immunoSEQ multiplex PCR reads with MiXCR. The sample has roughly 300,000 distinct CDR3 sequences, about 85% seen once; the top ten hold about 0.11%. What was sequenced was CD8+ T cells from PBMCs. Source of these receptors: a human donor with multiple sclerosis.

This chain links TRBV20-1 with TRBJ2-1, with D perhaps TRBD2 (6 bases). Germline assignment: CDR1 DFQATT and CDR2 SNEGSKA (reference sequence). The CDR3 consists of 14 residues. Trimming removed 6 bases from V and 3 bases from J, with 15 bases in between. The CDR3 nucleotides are TGCAGTGCCCCGGGACTCGATGACTACAATGAGCAGTTCTTC. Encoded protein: CSAPGLDDYNEQFF.

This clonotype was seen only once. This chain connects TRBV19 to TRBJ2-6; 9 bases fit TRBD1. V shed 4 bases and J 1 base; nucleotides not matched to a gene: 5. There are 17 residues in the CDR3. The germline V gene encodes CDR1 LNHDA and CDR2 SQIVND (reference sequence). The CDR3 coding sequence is TGTGCCAGTAGTAACAGGGGGCGTAAGTCTGGGGCCAACGTCCTGACTTTC. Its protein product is CASSNRGRKSGANVLTF.

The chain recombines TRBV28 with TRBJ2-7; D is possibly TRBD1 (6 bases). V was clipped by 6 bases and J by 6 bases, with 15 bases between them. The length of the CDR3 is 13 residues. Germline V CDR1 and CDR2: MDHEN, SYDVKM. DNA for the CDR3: TGTGCCAGCAGCCTGAGTCAGGGGCTCGAGCAGTACTTC. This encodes CASSLSQGLEQYF.

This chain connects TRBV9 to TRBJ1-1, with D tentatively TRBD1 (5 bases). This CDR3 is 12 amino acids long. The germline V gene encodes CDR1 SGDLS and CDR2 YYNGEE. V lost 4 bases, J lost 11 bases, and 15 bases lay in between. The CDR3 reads CASSPGTGWAFF. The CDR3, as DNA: TGTGCCAGCAGCCCAGGGACGGGCTGGGCTTTCTTT.

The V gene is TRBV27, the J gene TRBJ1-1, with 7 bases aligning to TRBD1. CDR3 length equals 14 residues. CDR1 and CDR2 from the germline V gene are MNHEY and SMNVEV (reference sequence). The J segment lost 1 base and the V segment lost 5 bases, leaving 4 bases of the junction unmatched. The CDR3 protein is CASSAGQANTEAFF. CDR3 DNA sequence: TGTGCCAGCAGTGCTGGACAGGCGAACACTGAAGCTTTCTTT.

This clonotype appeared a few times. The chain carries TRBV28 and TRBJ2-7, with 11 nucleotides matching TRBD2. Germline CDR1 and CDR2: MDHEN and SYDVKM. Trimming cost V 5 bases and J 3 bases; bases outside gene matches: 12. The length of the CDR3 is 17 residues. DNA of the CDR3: TGTGCCAGCAGTACCATCCGACTAGCGGGAAGAATCTACGAGCAGTACTTC. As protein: CASSTIRLAGRIYEQYF.